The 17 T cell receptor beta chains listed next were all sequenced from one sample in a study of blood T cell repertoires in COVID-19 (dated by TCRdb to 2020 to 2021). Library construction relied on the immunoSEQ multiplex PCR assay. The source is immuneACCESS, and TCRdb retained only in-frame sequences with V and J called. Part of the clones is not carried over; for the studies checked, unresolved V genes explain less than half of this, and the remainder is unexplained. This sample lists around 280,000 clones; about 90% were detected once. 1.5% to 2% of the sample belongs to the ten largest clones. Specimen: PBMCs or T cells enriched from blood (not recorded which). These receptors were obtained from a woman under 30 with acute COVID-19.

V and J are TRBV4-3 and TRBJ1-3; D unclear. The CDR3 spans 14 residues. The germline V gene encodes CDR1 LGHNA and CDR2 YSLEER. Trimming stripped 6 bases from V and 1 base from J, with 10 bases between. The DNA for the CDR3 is TGCGCCAGCAGTCGAGTTTATTCTGGAAACACCATATATTTT. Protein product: CASSRVYSGNTIYF.

CDR3 in DNA: TGTGCCAGCAGTTACCGGACGGGGGGGCTGCGTTATGGCTACACCTTC. It specifies CASSYRTGGLRYGYTF. The chain couples TRBV6-2 or TRBV6-3 to TRBJ1-2, with D tentatively TRBD1 (6 bases). The CDR3 is 16 residues long. The V end lost 2 bases, the J end lost 5 bases, and 18 bases lay between the germline ends. Germline V gene lookup returns CDR1 MNHEY and CDR2 SVGEGT.

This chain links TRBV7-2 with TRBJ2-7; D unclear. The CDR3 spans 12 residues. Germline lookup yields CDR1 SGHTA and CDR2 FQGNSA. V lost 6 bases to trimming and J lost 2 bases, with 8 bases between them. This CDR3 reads CASSLQTYEQYF. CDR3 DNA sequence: TGTGCCAGCAGTTTACAAACCTACGAGCAGTACTTC. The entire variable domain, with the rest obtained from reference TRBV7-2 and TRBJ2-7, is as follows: GAGVSQSPSNKVTEKGKDVELRCDPISGHTALYWYRQSLGQGLEFLIYFQGNSAPDKSGLPSDRFSAERTGGSVSTLTIQRTQQEDSAVYLCASSLQTYEQYFGPGTRLTVT.

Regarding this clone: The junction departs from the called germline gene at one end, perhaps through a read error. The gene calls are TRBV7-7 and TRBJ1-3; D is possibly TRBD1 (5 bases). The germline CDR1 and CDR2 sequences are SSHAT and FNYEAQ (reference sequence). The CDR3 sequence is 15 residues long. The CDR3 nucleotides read TGTGCTAGCAGCTTAGGCAGGGCGCCTGGAAACACCATATATTTT. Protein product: CASSLGRAPGNTIYF.

The CDR3 DNA follows: TGCAGTGCTAGTCTTCAAGACCGGGGGTATGGCTACACCTTC. Translation gives CSASLQDRGYGYTF. The V gene is TRBV20-1, the J gene TRBJ1-2; D perhaps matches TRBD1 (5 bases). Germline lookup yields CDR1 DFQATT and CDR2 SNEGSKA (reference sequence). This CDR3 comprises 14 residues. The V end was cut by 3 bases, the J end by 5 bases, with 16 bases between.

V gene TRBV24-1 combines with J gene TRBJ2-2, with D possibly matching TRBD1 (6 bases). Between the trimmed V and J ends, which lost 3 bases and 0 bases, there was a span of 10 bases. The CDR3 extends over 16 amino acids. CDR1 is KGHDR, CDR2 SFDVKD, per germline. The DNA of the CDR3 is TGTGCCACCAGTGATGGACAGACCGCGAACACCGGGGAGCTGTTTTTT. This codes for CATSDGQTANTGELFF.

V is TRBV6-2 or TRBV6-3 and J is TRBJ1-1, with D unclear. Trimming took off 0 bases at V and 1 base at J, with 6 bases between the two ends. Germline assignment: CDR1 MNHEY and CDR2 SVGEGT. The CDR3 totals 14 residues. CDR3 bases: TGTGCCAGCAGTTACTCGAACAGGAACACTGAAGCTTTCTTT. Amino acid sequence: CASSYSNRNTEAFF.

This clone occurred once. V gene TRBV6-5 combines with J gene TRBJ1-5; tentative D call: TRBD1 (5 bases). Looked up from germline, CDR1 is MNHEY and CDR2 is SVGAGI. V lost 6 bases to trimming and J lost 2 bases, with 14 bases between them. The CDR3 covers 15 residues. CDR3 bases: TGTGCCAGCAGGGGCCAGGGCGGAGGCAATCAGCCCCAGCATTTT. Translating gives CASRGQGGGNQPQHF.

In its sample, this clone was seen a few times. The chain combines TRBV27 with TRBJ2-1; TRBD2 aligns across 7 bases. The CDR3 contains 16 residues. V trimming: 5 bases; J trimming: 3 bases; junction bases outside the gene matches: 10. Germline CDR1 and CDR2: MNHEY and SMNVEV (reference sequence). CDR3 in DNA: TGTGCCAGCAGTCCGGAGGTTGGGGGGGGCTACAATGAGCAGTTCTTC. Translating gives CASSPEVGGGYNEQFF.

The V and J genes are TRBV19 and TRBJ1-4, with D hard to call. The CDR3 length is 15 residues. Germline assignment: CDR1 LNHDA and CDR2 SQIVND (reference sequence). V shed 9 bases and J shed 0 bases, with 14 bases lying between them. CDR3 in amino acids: CARTGGIATNEKLFF. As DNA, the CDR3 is TGTGCCAGGACTGGCGGGATCGCAACTAATGAAAAACTGTTTTTT.

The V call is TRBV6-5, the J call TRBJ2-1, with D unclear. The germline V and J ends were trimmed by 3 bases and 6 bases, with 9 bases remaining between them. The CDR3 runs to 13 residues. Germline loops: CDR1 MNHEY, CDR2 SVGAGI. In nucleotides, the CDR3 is TGTGCCAGCAGTTATCCCGGGTTCAATGAGCAGTTCTTC. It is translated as CASSYPGFNEQFF.

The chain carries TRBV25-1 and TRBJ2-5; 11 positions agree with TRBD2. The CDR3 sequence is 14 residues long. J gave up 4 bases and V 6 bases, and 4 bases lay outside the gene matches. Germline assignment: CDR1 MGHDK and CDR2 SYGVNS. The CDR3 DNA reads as TGTGCCAGCAGGGACACTAGCGGGGGAGAGACCCAGTACTTC. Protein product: CASRDTSGGETQYF.

The CDR3 region has the DNA TGTGCCAGCAGCTTAGAATCCGGGAGAAACACCATATATTTT. Translated: CASSLESGRNTIYF. The rearrangement links TRBV7-2 to TRBJ1-3, with no clear D. The CDR3 runs 14 residues. Germline V gene lookup returns CDR1 SGHTA and CDR2 FQGNSA. Trimming took off 1 base at V and 5 bases at J, with 9 bases between the two ends. The full variable domain, with the rest looked up from reference TRBV7-2 and TRBJ1-3, is GAGVSQSPSNKVTEKGKDVELRCDPISGHTALYWYRQSLGQGLEFLIYFQGNSAPDKSGLPSDRFSAERTGGSVSTLTIQRTQQEDSAVYLCASSLESGRNTIYFGEGSWLTVV.

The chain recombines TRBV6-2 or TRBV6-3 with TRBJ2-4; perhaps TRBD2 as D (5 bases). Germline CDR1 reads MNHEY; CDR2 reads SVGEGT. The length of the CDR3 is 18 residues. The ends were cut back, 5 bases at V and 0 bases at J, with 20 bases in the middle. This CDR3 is CASSPPSGQSLAKNIQYF. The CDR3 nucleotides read TGTGCCAGCAGTCCCCCGAGCGGCCAAAGCCTAGCCAAAAACATTCAGTACTTC.

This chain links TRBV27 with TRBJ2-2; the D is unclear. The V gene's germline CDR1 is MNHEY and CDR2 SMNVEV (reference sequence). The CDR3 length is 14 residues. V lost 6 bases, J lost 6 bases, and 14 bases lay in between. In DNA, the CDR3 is TGTGCCAGCAGACCCGCGATGTTACCCGGGGAGCTGTTTTTT. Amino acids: CASRPAMLPGELFF.

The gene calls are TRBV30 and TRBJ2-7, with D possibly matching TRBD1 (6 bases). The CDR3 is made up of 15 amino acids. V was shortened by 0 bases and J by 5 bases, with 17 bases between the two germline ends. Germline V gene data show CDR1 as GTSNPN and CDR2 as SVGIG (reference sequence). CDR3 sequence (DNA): TGTGCCTGGAGTGTACGGTCAGGGGTTCCTCACGAGCAGTACTTC. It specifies CAWSVRSGVPHEQYF.

CDR3 in DNA: TGTGCCAGCAGTTTACTAGCGATACAAGAGACCCAGTACTTC. This encodes CASSLLAIQETQYF. The rearrangement links TRBV28 to TRBJ2-5; weak D call: TRBD2 (6 bases). Trimming took 2 bases from V and 2 from J, leaving 9 bases between them. Per the germline V gene, CDR1 is MDHEN and CDR2 is SYDVKM. This CDR3 is 14 amino acids long.